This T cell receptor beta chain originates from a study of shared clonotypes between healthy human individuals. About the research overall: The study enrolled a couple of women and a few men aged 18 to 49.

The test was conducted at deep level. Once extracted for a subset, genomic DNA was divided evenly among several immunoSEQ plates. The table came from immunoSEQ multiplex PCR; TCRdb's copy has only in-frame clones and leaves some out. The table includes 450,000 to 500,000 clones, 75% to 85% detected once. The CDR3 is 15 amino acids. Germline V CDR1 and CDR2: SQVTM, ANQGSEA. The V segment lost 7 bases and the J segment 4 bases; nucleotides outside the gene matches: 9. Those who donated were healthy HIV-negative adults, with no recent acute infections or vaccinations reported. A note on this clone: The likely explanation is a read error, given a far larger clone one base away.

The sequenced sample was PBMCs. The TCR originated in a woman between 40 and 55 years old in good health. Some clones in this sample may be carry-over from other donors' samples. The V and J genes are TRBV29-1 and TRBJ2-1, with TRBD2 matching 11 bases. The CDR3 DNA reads TGCAGCGCCCCCCTACGGACTAGCGGGTACAATGAGCAGTTCTTC. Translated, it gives CSAPLRTSGYNEQFF.